A single T cell receptor beta chain is shown here with its context. Antigen specificity is unknown. The same CDR3 also results from other DNA sequences found in this sample. Measured with immunoSEQ multiplex PCR; TCRdb has only the in-frame clones, and not every one. The sample shows about 2 million clones, around 96% of them seen only once. The data stem from a study of shared clonotypes between healthy human individuals. The wider study: CD8 memory received one plate per donor, CD8 naive two, CD4 memory three and CD4 naive three. Study observations and caveats: Naive CD4 clonotype sharing across several donors was 4% to 5.5%.

Terminally differentiated effector memory CD45RA+ cells were left out of the naive CD8 fraction, which was CD45RO-negative and positively selected for CCR7. The clonotype comes from a man aged 18 to 30 in good health. The sequenced material came from naive CD8+ T cells sorted from blood.

The CDR3, as DNA: TGTGCCAGCAGCTTGGGGGGTAGCACAGATACGCAGTATTTT. Translation gives CASSLGGSTDTQYF. The gene calls are TRBV13 and TRBJ2-3; D perhaps matches TRBD2 (6 bases). This CDR3 region has 14 residues. Per the germline V gene, CDR1 is PRHDT and CDR2 is FYEKMQ (reference sequence). The V end lost 3 bases, the J end lost 0 bases, and 7 bases lay between the germline ends.